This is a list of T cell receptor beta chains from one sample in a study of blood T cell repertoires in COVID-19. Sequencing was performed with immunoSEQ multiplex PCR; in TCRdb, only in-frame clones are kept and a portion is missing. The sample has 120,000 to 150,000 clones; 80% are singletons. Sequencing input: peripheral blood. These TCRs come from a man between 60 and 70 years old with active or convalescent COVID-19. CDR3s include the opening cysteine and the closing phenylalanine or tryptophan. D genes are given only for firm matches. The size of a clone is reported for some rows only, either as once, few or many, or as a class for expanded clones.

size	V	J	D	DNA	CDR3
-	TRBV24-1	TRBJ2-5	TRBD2	TGTGCCACCAGTGATTTAATGGCGGGAGGATATGAGACCCAGTACTTC	CATSDLMAGGYETQYF
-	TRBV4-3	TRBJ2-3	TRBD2	TGCGCCAGCAGTACCCGGGGTAGCGGGAACACAGATACGCAGTATTTT	CASSTRGSGNTDTQYF
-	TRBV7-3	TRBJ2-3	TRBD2	TGTGCCAGCAGCCCCGCGGGGGGCACAGATACGCAGTATTTT	CASSPAGGTDTQYF
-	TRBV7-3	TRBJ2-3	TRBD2	TGTGCCAGCAGCCGGGGACTAGGTAGCACAGATACGCAGTATTTT	CASSRGLGSTDTQYF
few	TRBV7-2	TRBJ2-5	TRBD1	TGTGCCAGCAGCTCCCGGCACAGGGGGGCAGAGACCCAGTACTTC	CASSSRHRGAETQYF
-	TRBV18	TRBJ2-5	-	TGTGCCAGCTCACCGAGGGAGACCCAGTACTTC	CASSPRETQYF
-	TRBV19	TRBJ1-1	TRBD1	TGTGCCAGTAGTATGAGACAGGGGGTCTACACTGAAGCTTTCTTT	CASSMRQGVYTEAFF
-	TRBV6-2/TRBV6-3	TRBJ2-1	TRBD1	TGTGCCAGCAGTGCGCCGGGACAGGGGTACAATGAGCAGTTCTTC	CASSAPGQGYNEQFF
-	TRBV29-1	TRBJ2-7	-	TGCAGCGTCGTGGGTGGCAGGGGATACGAGCAGTACTTC	CSVVGGRGYEQYF
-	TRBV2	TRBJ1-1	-	TGTGCCAGCAGTACCTCGGCAGGGCGAACTGAAGCTTTCTTT	CASSTSAGRTEAFF
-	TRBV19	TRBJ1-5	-	TGTGCCAGTAGTCCCCCGGGGGGGGGAAATCAGCCCCAGCATTTT	CASSPPGGGNQPQHF
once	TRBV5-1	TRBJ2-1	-	TGCGCCAGCAGCTTGGAAATAGGGGCTAGCTCCTACAATGAGCAGTTCTTC	CASSLEIGASSYNEQFF
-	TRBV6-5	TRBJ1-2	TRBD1	TGTGCCAGCAGTTACCAGGGGGCTATGTTTGGCTACACCTTC	CASSYQGAMFGYTF
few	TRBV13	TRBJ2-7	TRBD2	TGTGCCAGCACCCAAGGGGGACTAGCGAAACACGAGCAGTACTTC	CASTQGGLAKHEQYF
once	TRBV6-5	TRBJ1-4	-	TGTGCCAGCAGCCCGGGTGGAGAGAAACTGTTTTTT	CASSPGGEKLFF
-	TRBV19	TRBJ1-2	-	TGTGCCAGTAGTATAGTTGACGGCGAGGCTAACTATGGCTACACCTTC	CASSIVDGEANYGYTF
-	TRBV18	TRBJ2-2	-	TGTGCCAGCTCACCATATAATGGGGAGCTGTTTTTT	CASSPYNGELFF
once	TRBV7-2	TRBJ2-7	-	TGTGCCAGCAGCTTGGAGCGCGGGTCCTACGAGCAGTACTTC	CASSLERGSYEQYF
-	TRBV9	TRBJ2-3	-	TGTGCCAGCAGCGTAGCTTGGACTGCCGGGGGAGATACGCAGTATTTT	CASSVAWTAGGDTQYF
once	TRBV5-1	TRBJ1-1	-	TGCGCCAGCAGCCAAGACAGCCCTGAAGCTTTCTTT	CASSQDSPEAFF
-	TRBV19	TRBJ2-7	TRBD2	TGTGCCAGTAGTATGGCTAGCGGGAGAGTCAACGAGCAGTACTTC	CASSMASGRVNEQYF
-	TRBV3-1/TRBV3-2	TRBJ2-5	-	TGTGCCAGCAGCCAACCAGCGGGAGAGACCCAGTACTTC	CASSQPAGETQYF
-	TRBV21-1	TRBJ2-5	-	TGTGCCACGAGGAAAGGGGGCCAAGAGACCCAGTACTTC	CATRKGGQETQYF
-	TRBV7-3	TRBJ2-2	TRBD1	TGTGCCAGCAGCCGACTGACAGGGTTAAACACCGGGGAGCTGTTTTTT	CASSRLTGLNTGELFF
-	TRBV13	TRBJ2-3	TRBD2	TGTGCCAGCAGCTCGGGACTAGCGGGAGCCCGAGATACGCAGTATTTT	CASSSGLAGARDTQYF
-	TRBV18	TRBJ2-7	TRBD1	TGTGCCAGCTCACCACAACAGGGGCCCGGTTACGAGCAGTACTTC	CASSPQQGPGYEQYF
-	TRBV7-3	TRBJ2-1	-	TGTGCCAGCAGCACCGCCGGGAGCTCCTACAATGAGCAGTTCTTC	CASSTAGSSYNEQFF
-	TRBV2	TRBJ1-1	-	TGTGCCAGTGCTAACAGGGCCTTTCTAGCTTTCTTT	CASANRAFLAFF
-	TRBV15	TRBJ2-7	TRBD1	TGTGCCACCAGCCGACAGGGTTCGTCCTACGAGCAGTACTTC	CATSRQGSSYEQYF
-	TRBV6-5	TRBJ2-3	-	TGTGCCAGCAGAAGCCCAGGTGGAGATACGCAGTATTTT	CASRSPGGDTQYF
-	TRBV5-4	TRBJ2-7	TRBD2	TGTGCCAGCAGCTTGGAGATGGCTAGCGGATCCAGCTCCTACGAGCAGTACTTC	CASSLEMASGSSSYEQYF